This T cell receptor beta chain was recovered during a study of cytomegalovirus exposure and HLA in healthy donors. Whole-study findings and limits: An analysis was carried out at a later point. It showed that HLA-associated TCR beta chains were more clonally expanded than equally common non-associated chains.

From germline, CDR1 is SGHTA and CDR2 FQGNSA. Trimming stripped 1 base from V and 12 bases from J, with 18 bases between. The CDR3 has 15 amino acids. In nominal health when sampled, donors likely had unrecorded immune exposures nonetheless. In this sample, this clone turned up a few times. Antigen unknown. This PCR relied on a set of 60 Vbeta primers and 13 Jbeta primers. The assay was immunoSEQ multiplex PCR, and TCRdb's table has in-frame clones only and misses some. The data contain some 110,000 clones, 71% of them singletons. Sequencing used PBMCs. The source is a female donor in good health and CMV-seronegative. The chain employs TRBV7-2 and TRBJ1-4; D is unclear. CDR3 residues: CASSLVSGAVKELFF. CDR3 sequence (DNA): TGTGCCAGCAGCTTAGTGAGTGGTGCGGTGAAAGAACTGTTTTTT.